This entry lists 3 T cell receptor beta chains sequenced from one sample in a study of molecular identifiers for immune sequencing clone quantification. A single record per CDR3 protein comes from TCRdb applying MiXCR to the PCR reads. The table has over 600,000 distinct CDR3 sequences, around 20% seen once. The sample comprised naive CD8+ T cells from blood, with Jurkat cell RNA spiked in. The subset is: FACS-sorted CD8+CD4-CCR7+CD45RA+ naive T cells. Receptors were obtained from a human donor in good health. Some libraries in this study had Jurkat cell RNA spiked in.

This chain links TRBV1 with TRBJ2-3; TRBD2 was called by the table and not checked on the DNA. TRBV1 is given as a pseudogene. The CDR3 loop spans 20 amino acids. CDR3 nucleotides: TGCACCAGCAGCCAAGTCCCCGGGACTAGCGGGATCACTAGCACAGATACGCAGTATTTT. It yields the protein CTSSQVPGTSGITSTDTQYF.

Turning to this clonotype: The junction departs from germline at one end; a sequencing error may be responsible. CDR3 amino acids: CASSLAGHNYEQYF. In nucleotides, the CDR3 is TGTGCCAGCAGTCTAGCGGGACACAACTACGAGCAGTACTTC. The chain employs TRBV12-3 or TRBV12-4 and TRBJ2-7, with TRBD2 matching 9 bases. The CDR3 contains 14 residues.

The chain carries TRBV19 and TRBJ2-5; D may be TRBD1 (6 bases). The V end lost 5 bases, the J end lost 0 bases, and 7 bases lay between the germline ends. Germline CDR1 reads LNHDA; CDR2 reads SQIVND (reference sequence). CDR3 length: 13 residues. Here the CDR3 reads CASSWTDQETQYF. The CDR3 DNA reads TGTGCCAGTAGTTGGACAGACCAAGAGACCCAGTACTTC.